Listed here are 28 T cell receptor beta chains from one sample, sequenced in a study of radiation and T cells in renal cell carcinoma. Time point of the sample: baseline pretreatment blood. Documented treatment: 15 Gy SBRT to primary tumor, nephrectomy 4 weeks later. Clones were sequenced by immunoSEQ multiplex PCR, and TCRdb holds only the in-frame ones, with some missing. The sample includes approximately 63,000 clones, approximately 80% of them seen just once. The source was blood, collected from a patient whose treatment included radiotherapy and nephrectomy. These receptor sequences come from a man aged 60-69 years with renal cell carcinoma.

The J gene is TRBJ1-5, the V gene TRBV18; D may be TRBD1 (5 bases). Germline assignment: CDR1 KGHSH and CDR2 LQKENI. CDR3 length: 12 amino acids. The V gene lost 8 bases and the J gene lost 1 base, with 6 bases spanning the gap. CDR3 coding DNA: TGTGCCAGCCGGGGGAGCAATCAGCCCCAGCATTTT. It is translated as CASRGSNQPQHF.

The chain employs TRBV6-5 and TRBJ1-5, with D uncertain. CDR3 length equals 13 residues. Germline CDR1 is MNHEY and CDR2 is SVGAGI. V lost 2 bases and J 1 base, leaving 3 bases between the germline ends. The CDR3 here is CASSYGSNQPQHF. CDR3 nucleotide sequence: TGTGCCAGCAGTTACGGGAGCAATCAGCCCCAGCATTTT.

The chain carries TRBV7-9 and TRBJ1-3; 8 bases align to TRBD1. The CDR3 is 13 amino acids. CDR1 is SEHNR and CDR2 is FQNEAQ in the germline V gene (reference sequence). The V segment lost 9 bases and the J segment 4 bases; nucleotides outside the gene matches: 5. CDR3 DNA sequence: TGTGCCAGTCACGACAGGGGCGGAAACACCATATATTTT. Amino acids: CASHDRGGNTIYF.

The V gene is TRBV7-3, the J gene TRBJ2-3, with 12 bases aligning to TRBD2. Per germline, CDR1 SGHTA and CDR2 FQGTGA. The CDR3 is 16 amino acids. V was clipped by 4 bases and J by 1 base; unmatched bases: 3. The CDR3 loop reads CASSSRTSGGTDTQYF. DNA for the CDR3: TGTGCCAGCAGCTCGAGGACTAGCGGGGGCACAGATACGCAGTATTTT.

This sequence joins TRBV2 and TRBJ2-3; TRBD2 might be the D (6 bases). This CDR3 is built from 18 residues. Trimming removed 6 bases from V and 0 bases from J, with 22 bases in between. Germline lookup yields CDR1 SNHLY and CDR2 FYNNEI. DNA for the CDR3: TGTGCCAGCAGCCCAGGAGGGATTTTTTCGTCTAGCACAGATACGCAGTATTTT. It codes for CASSPGGIFSSSTDTQYF.

The genes are TRBV29-1 and TRBJ2-1, with D possibly matching TRBD2 (6 bases). The germline gives CDR1 SQVTM, CDR2 ANQGSEA. The CDR3 is 14 residues long. With 7 bases removed from V and 0 bases from J, the gap between germline ends came to 13 bases. This CDR3 reads CSDRDSRSYNEQFF. The CDR3 bases are TGCAGCGATCGGGACTCTCGCTCCTACAATGAGCAGTTCTTC.

The chain links TRBV7-2 to TRBJ2-3; TRBD2 is a possible D gene (6 bases). This CDR3 comprises 18 residues. CDR1 SGHTA and CDR2 FQGNSA come from the germline V gene. Trimming removed 1 base from V and 2 bases from J, with 19 bases in between. The DNA for the CDR3 is TGTGCCAGCAGCTTAGGACTTGGTATAGCGGACTCCACAGATACGCAGTATTTT. Its translation: CASSLGLGIADSTDTQYF.

This chain connects TRBV9 to TRBJ2-5; 10 bases are shared with TRBD2. The DNA matches TRBJ2-7 better at its end, which makes the J call doubtful. Germline V gene data show CDR1 as SGDLS and CDR2 as YYNGEE. The CDR3 is 14 amino acids. The CDR3 reads CASSVLAGDYEQYF. CDR3 DNA sequence: TGTGCCAGCAGCGTGCTAGCGGGGGACTACGAGCAGTACTTC.

The chain is built from TRBV18 and TRBJ2-2; D gene unclear. Trimming removed 2 bases from V and 4 bases from J, with 8 bases in between. The germline CDR1 and CDR2 sequences are KGHSH and LQKENI. This CDR3 has 14 amino acids. DNA for the CDR3: TGTGCCAGCTCACCAGTACAGAGCACCGGGGAGCTGTTTTTT. Residues: CASSPVQSTGELFF. Drawing the rest from reference TRBV18 and TRBJ2-2, the complete variable domain is NAGVMQNPRHLVRRRGQEARLRCSPMKGHSHVYWYRQLPEEGLKFMVYLQKENIIDESGMPKERFSAEFPKEGPSILRIQQVVRGDSAAYFCASSPVQSTGELFFGEGSRLTVL.

This chain connects TRBV11-2 to TRBJ1-6; TRBD1 might be the D (5 bases). V dropped 2 bases and J dropped 8 bases, with 10 bases sitting between them. Germline assignment: CDR1 SGHAT and CDR2 FQNNGV. The CDR3 runs 14 residues. The CDR3 DNA reads TGTGCCAGCAGCTTATCGTCAGGGTATTCACCCCTCCACTTT. Protein sequence: CASSLSSGYSPLHF. The full variable domain, in which reference TRBV11-2 and TRBJ1-6 provide the parts outside the CDR3, is EAGVAQSPRYKIIEKRQSVAFWCNPISGHATLYWYQQILGQGPKLLIQFQNNGVVDDSQLPKDRFSAERLKGVDSTLKIQPAKLEDSAVYLCASSLSSGYSPLHFGNGTRLTVT.

The rearrangement links TRBV7-9 to TRBJ2-1; D could derive from TRBD1 or TRBD2 (5 bases each). This CDR3 is built from 17 residues. Germline CDR1 SEHNR, CDR2 FQNEAQ (reference sequence). Trimming took 0 bases from V and 2 from J, leaving 14 bases between them. The chain's CDR3 is CASSLAPGQGPYNEQFF. The CDR3 nucleotides read TGTGCCAGCAGCTTAGCTCCAGGGCAGGGACCCTACAATGAGCAGTTCTTC. Full variable domain (outside the CDR3, taken from reference TRBV7-9 and TRBJ2-1): DTGVSQNPRHKITKRGQNVTFRCDPISEHNRLYWYRQTLGQGPEFLTYFQNEAQLEKSRLLSDRFSAERPKGSFSTLEIQRTEQGDSAMYLCASSLAPGQGPYNEQFFGPGTRLTVL.

The chain carries TRBV19 and TRBJ2-2, with D possibly TRBD1 on 5 matching bases. In germline, CDR1 is LNHDA, CDR2 SQIVND (reference sequence). The V end lost 5 bases, the J end lost 8 bases, and 9 bases lay between the germline ends. The CDR3 is 12 amino acids. CDR3 coding DNA: TGTGCCAGTAGTGCCAGGGCTGGGGAGCTGTTTTTT. Its protein is CASSARAGELFF. Using reference TRBV19 and TRBJ2-2 for the parts outside the CDR3, the full variable domain is DGGITQSPKYLFRKEGQNVTLSCEQNLNHDAMYWYRQDPGQGLRLIYYSQIVNDFQKGDIAEGYSVSREKKESFPLTVTSAQKNPTAFYLCASSARAGELFFGEGSRLTVL.

This clone rates as medium-sized. The V gene is TRBV15, the J gene TRBJ1-5; perhaps TRBD1 as D (5 bases). CDR3 length: 15 residues. Germline CDR1 reads LNHNV; CDR2 reads YYDKDF (reference sequence). Trimming removed 1 base from V and 7 bases from J, with 14 bases in between. The CDR3: CATSRGGRANQPQHF. The CDR3 DNA reads TGTGCCACCAGCAGAGGAGGCAGGGCGAACCAGCCCCAGCATTTT.

This clone has only a few counts. The chain carries TRBV29-1 and TRBJ1-2, with 12 bases that match TRBD1. Germline V gene data show CDR1 as SQVTM and CDR2 as ANQGSEA. The CDR3 is 15 residues long. J gave up 3 bases and V 4 bases, and 6 bases lay outside the gene matches. CDR3 DNA: TGCAGCGTTGTTCCCGGGACAGGGGGCGACTATGGCTACACCTTC. Residues: CSVVPGTGGDYGYTF.

This clone was detected only once. The gene calls are TRBV5-1 and TRBJ2-2; D gene ambiguous. Germline lookup yields CDR1 SGHRS and CDR2 YFSETQ. V lost 0 bases to trimming and J lost 6 bases, with 12 bases between them. This CDR3 contains 15 residues. The CDR3 reads CASSLGQTPPGELFF. Here the CDR3 DNA reads TGCGCCAGCAGCTTGGGTCAGACTCCGCCCGGGGAGCTGTTTTTT.

This clone was observed a single time. The V gene is TRBV7-2, the J gene TRBJ2-1; 10 bases match TRBD1. The length of the CDR3 is 16 residues. Germline CDR1 SGHTA, CDR2 FQGNSA. The V gene end was trimmed by 0 bases and the J gene end by 4 bases; junction bases not matched to a gene: 3. The CDR3 protein is CASSLAGTGVYNEQFF. The DNA of the CDR3 is TGTGCCAGCAGCTTAGCCGGGACAGGGGTATACAATGAGCAGTTCTTC.

V and J are TRBV11-3 and TRBJ1-3; no clear D. The CDR3 covers 16 residues. V lost 1 base and J lost 0, with 10 bases in between. CDR1 and CDR2 (germline): SGHNT, YENEEA. The DNA of the CDR3 is TGTGCCAGCAGCTTAGCTGTGAAAGTCTCTGGAAACACCATATATTTT. Translating gives CASSLAVKVSGNTIYF.

This sequence joins TRBV9 and TRBJ2-7; D gene ambiguous. CDR1 SGDLS and CDR2 YYNGEE come from the germline V gene. The CDR3 loop spans 14 amino acids. V was trimmed by 3 bases and J by 5 bases, leaving 15 bases between them. The CDR3 nucleotides are TGTGCCAGCAGCGCAATGGTCAGAGATCACGAGCAGTACTTC. It is translated as CASSAMVRDHEQYF.

The gene calls are TRBV28 and TRBJ2-5, with a possible D match to TRBD1 (6 bases). Trimming took off 2 bases at V and 1 base at J, with 11 bases between the two ends. The CDR3 has 15 amino acids. CDR1 MDHEN and CDR2 SYDVKM come from the germline V gene. The CDR3 spells CASSLTPRGQETQYF. In nucleotides, the CDR3 is TGTGCCAGCAGTTTAACGCCCAGGGGCCAAGAGACCCAGTACTTC.

This clone appeared a few times. The chain joins TRBV30 to TRBJ1-1; TRBD1 agrees at 10 bases. This CDR3 is built from 17 residues. The germline V gene encodes CDR1 GTSNPN and CDR2 SVGIG (reference sequence). V shed 1 base and J 7 bases; nucleotides not matched to a gene: 15. CDR3 sequence reads: CAWSAGTGVIGRVEAFF. The CDR3 nucleotides are TGTGCCTGGAGTGCGGGGACAGGGGTAATAGGACGGGTTGAAGCTTTCTTT.

This clone came up a few times. This chain links TRBV5-1 with TRBJ2-7, with a weak D call TRBD2 (5 bases). The V and J ends lost 0 bases and 3 bases respectively, with 7 bases between them. The CDR3 contains 13 residues. CDR1 SGHRS and CDR2 YFSETQ come from the germline V gene. The CDR3 DNA follows: TGCGCCAGCAGCTTGGGAGGGTACTACGAGCAGTACTTC. Amino acid sequence: CASSLGGYYEQYF.

The genes are TRBV21-1 and TRBJ1-1; the DNA was not used to check the table's D call, TRBD1. TRBV21-1 is a pseudogene segment. The CDR3 is 14 amino acids. CDR3 protein: CASNRTGSNTEAFF. Here the CDR3 DNA reads TGTGCCAGCAACCGGACAGGATCGAACACTGAAGCTTTCTTT.

This clone appeared a few times. V usage is TRBV14 and J usage is TRBJ2-3, with D perhaps matching TRBD2 (7 bases). The CDR3 has 15 amino acids. V lost 7 bases and J lost 4, with 18 bases in between. Germline V CDR1 and CDR2: SGHDN, FVKESK. CDR3 sequence (DNA): TGTGCCAGCACCGGAGGGGGGGGGTATCCAGATACGCAGTATTTT. It codes for CASTGGGGYPDTQYF.

The V gene is TRBV11-2, the J gene TRBJ1-1; no clear D gene. The CDR3 covers 15 residues. Germline assignment: CDR1 SGHAT and CDR2 FQNNGV. Trimming removed 0 bases at V and 0 bases at J, with 8 bases between. CDR3 amino acids: CASSLDLSLNTEAFF. CDR3 nucleotide sequence: TGTGCCAGCAGCTTAGACCTCAGTTTGAACACTGAAGCTTTCTTT.

The chain carries TRBV5-4 and TRBJ2-1, with TRBD1 matching 9 bases. Germline V gene lookup returns CDR1 SGHNT and CDR2 YYREEE (reference sequence). Trimming took 4 bases from V and 8 from J; bases not matched to a gene: 13. The CDR3 is 16 amino acids. CDR3 nucleotide sequence: TGTGCCAGCAGCGACCGGGACAGGGCGGTTTGGGATGAGCAGTTCTTC. Translated, it gives CASSDRDRAVWDEQFF.

V and J are TRBV5-1 and TRBJ1-5, with D hard to call. The CDR3 runs 13 residues. From germline, CDR1 is SGHRS and CDR2 YFSETQ. Between the trimmed V and J ends, which lost 3 bases and 4 bases, there was a span of 8 bases. CDR3 DNA sequence: TGCGCCAGCAGCTCCGACTGGAATCAGCCCCAGCATTTT. This translates into CASSSDWNQPQHF.

The chain recombines TRBV30 with TRBJ2-2, with 8 bases lining up with TRBD1. The germline V gene has CDR1 GTSNPN and CDR2 SVGIG (reference sequence). V lost 3 bases and J lost 1; bases outside the gene matches: 4. The CDR3 runs to 15 residues. Written as DNA, the CDR3 is TGTGCCTGGAGGGGGGACAGGCTGAACACCGGGGAGCTGTTTTTT. Its translation is CAWRGDRLNTGELFF.

For the CDR3, the DNA is TGTGCCAGTAAGGTGGGAGGGCCTTATGGCTACACCTTC. Its translation is CASKVGGPYGYTF. The chain links TRBV19 to TRBJ1-2; D uncertain. The CDR3 runs 13 residues. CDR1 is LNHDA, CDR2 SQIVND, per germline (reference sequence). Trimming took off 7 bases at V and 5 bases at J, with 14 bases between the two ends.